The entry below describes one TCR beta chain. This clone has just a few counts. No antigen is known for it. No quality values exist for individual bases; no much larger clone is one base distant. The V and J ends are trimmed by 1 base and 6 bases, leaving 4 bases between them. The germline V gene (reference sequence) sets CDR1 to DFQATT and CDR2 to SNEGSKA. Measured from the cysteine to the phenylalanine, the CDR3 is 11 residues long. Only CDR3 DNA is held: 33 bases, read in frame from base 1. These data originate in a study of CD8+ T cells in alopecia areata (dated by TCRdb to 2017 to 2018). Describing the broader study: The treated patients, all with moderate-to-severe alopecia areata, were enrolled in an open-label pilot trial of oral tofacitinib given at 5 to 10 mg twice daily. Clonality in the scalp was compared among normal scalp (n=4), patchy alopecia areata scalp (n=8), and alopecia totalis/universalis scalp (n=8). On the human side, TCRbeta sequencing was run on scalp tissue and on sorted CD4+ and CD8+ peripheral blood T cells from healthy controls and from alopecia areata patients with either patchy or totalis/universalis disease. To study T cell clonal expansion in alopecia areata, the researchers applied high-throughput TCRbeta sequencing to both the C3H/HeJ mouse model and human patients. TCRbeta CDR3 regions were amplified by immunoSEQ multiplex PCR using 35 Vbeta forward and 13 Jbeta reverse primers. RNA was obtained with the PAXgene miRNA kit for fixed scalp, the miRNeasy kit for PBMCs, and the RNeasy kit for mouse skin. Tofacitinib-treated patients had biopsies at baseline and at 4 and 24 weeks of treatment, with a later scalp biopsy in several patients. Tofacitinib was administered for 6 to 18 months, and 6 months of follow-up off drug were then conducted to assess delayed response and recurrence. Study-wide findings and limitations: Lesional scalp, especially in alopecia totalis/universalis, showed higher clonality and more expanded CD8+ clones than normal scalp, suggesting antigenic drive. Unlike mouse skin, where gammadelta T cells dominate, normal human skin contains resident alphabeta T cells that get sequenced too, which complicates analysis of the scalp TCR repertoire. TCR sequences shared between patients were less clear than in mice, possibly partly because of HLA diversity in the patient population.

Interpreted using the paper, the time point label stands for: baseline before oral tofacitinib. Peripheral blood and lesional scalp punch biopsies were obtained from patients with alopecia areata. PBMCs were separated by density centrifugation and stained for CD3, CD4 and CD8, after which CD4+ and CD8+ T cells were sorted on a FACSAria. The library was built by means of the immunoSEQ multiplex PCR assay. For TCR sequencing, RNA was extracted from every sample and reverse transcribed into cDNA to serve as template. First-strand cDNA was synthesized with SuperScript III using a 2:1 mix of oligo-dT and random hexamers. A synthetic immune receptor repertoire was used to assess amplification bias, and residual bias was removed computationally. The paper's data handling went like this. Raw reads were preprocessed for error removal, and CDR3 was defined according to IMGT conventions as running from the conserved cysteine to phenylalanine. Clonality was computed by normalizing Shannon entropy by log2 of the number of productive unique TCRs and subtracting the result from 1. CD4 or CD8 identity of scalp clones was inferred by cross-referencing scalp TCRbeta sequences with sorted blood CD4 and CD8 repertoires. Drawn from immuneACCESS, this table holds only the in-frame rearrangements with V and J called that TCRdb kept. Clones are partly lost; checked studies trace under half to an unresolved V gene and leave the rest unexplained. V and J calls and clone size are copied from that table; D and trimming were computed from the DNA. This sample has hundreds of thousands of clones in its table, and around 62% of those were observed once. The ten largest clones represent 0.45% of the sample.

The TCR sequence derives from a human donor with alopecia areata. This sample comprised CD4+ T cells sorted from blood, obtained at week 0. In this chain, TRBV20-1 is recombined with TRBJ2-1, with no D gene named confidently. The sequenced DNA: TGCAGTGCTAGAGGTCCCAATGAGCAGTTCTTC. Translated, this gives CSARGPNEQFF.